Shown below are 32 T cell receptor beta chains from a single sample sequenced in a study of preoperative IRX-2 immunotherapy in early breast cancer. The treatment was: preoperative locoregional IRX-2 cytokine immunotherapy. The protocol was immunoSEQ multiplex PCR, while the TCRdb copy is restricted to in-frame clones and leaves out a portion. The sample has around 88,000 clones; 80% to 90% are singletons. Sequenced here: tumor tissue, sampled after IRX-2 immunotherapy. These receptor sequences come from a human donor with breast cancer.

This clone was seen a handful of times. V and J are TRBV19 and TRBJ2-1, with 7 bases identical to TRBD2. From germline, CDR1 is LNHDA and CDR2 SQIVND (reference sequence). V trimming: 8 bases; J trimming: 4 bases; junction bases outside the gene matches: 11. CDR3 length: 15 amino acids. In DNA form, the CDR3 reads TGTGCCAGTGCCCTGGGGAGGGTTGGGTACAATGAGCAGTTCTTC. It translates to CASALGRVGYNEQFF.

The genes are TRBV6-8 and TRBJ1-5, with TRBD1 as a possible D gene (6 bases). Germline loops: CDR1 MNHGY, CDR2 SAAAGT. V lost 2 bases, J lost 4 bases, and 9 bases lay in between. This CDR3 contains 14 residues. CDR3 nucleotides: TGTGCCAGCAGTTACAAAACAGGGAATCAGCCCCAGCATTTT. Residues: CASSYKTGNQPQHF.

V gene TRBV5-1 combines with J gene TRBJ1-1; tentatively, D is TRBD1 (6 bases). Germline V lookup: CDR1 SGHRS, CDR2 YFSETQ. Trimming took 3 bases from V and 3 from J, leaving 12 bases between them. The CDR3 sequence is 14 residues long. The CDR3 spells CASSSRTDYTEAFF. The DNA of the CDR3 is TGCGCCAGCAGCTCGCGGACAGACTACACTGAAGCTTTCTTT. The variable domain in full, with the rest retrieved from reference TRBV5-1 and TRBJ1-1, is KAGVTQTPRYLIKTRGQQVTLSCSPISGHRSVSWYQQTPGQGLQFLFEYFSETQRNKGNFPGRFSGRQFSNSRSEMNVSTLELGDSALYLCASSSRTDYTEAFFGQGTRLTVV.

The CDR3 sequence: CASSLDRGRGNTIYF. The CDR3 nucleotides are TGTGCCAGCAGCTTGGACAGGGGGCGCGGAAACACCATATATTTT. V usage is TRBV7-7 and J usage is TRBJ1-3; TRBD1 agrees at 11 bases. The trim removed 3 bases at V and 4 bases at J, leaving 2 bases unmatched. The CDR3 is 15 residues long. From germline, CDR1 is SSHAT and CDR2 FNYEAQ (reference sequence).

The chain employs TRBV5-1 and TRBJ1-2; D perhaps matches TRBD1 (6 bases). Germline-derived CDR1 and CDR2 are SGHRS and YFSETQ. V was pared by 6 bases and J by 7 bases, with 22 bases between. The CDR3 contains 15 residues. Here the CDR3 DNA reads TGCGCCAGCACCAAGGGGCCGGCGGGGGCGGTTGGCTACACCTTC. Amino acids: CASTKGPAGAVGYTF.

About this clone: Other DNA variants within this sample encode the same CDR3. CDR3 bases: TGTGCCAGCTCACCGGGACAGGGTGGAACTAATGAAAAACTGTTTTTT. Translated, it gives CASSPGQGGTNEKLFF. The V and J genes are TRBV18 and TRBJ1-4; 9 bases are a match to TRBD1. Germline CDR1 KGHSH, CDR2 LQKENI. This CDR3 contains 16 residues. Trimming cost V 3 bases and J 1 base; bases outside gene matches: 3.

The CDR3 sequence: CASSHRQGEWDEQYF. CDR3 coding DNA: TGTGCCAGCTCACACCGACAGGGGGAATGGGACGAGCAGTACTTC. V gene TRBV18 combines with J gene TRBJ2-7; 9 positions agree with TRBD1. V shed 4 bases, J shed 5 bases, and the junction held 9 bases outside the gene matches. Germline loops: CDR1 KGHSH, CDR2 LQKENI. This CDR3 contains 15 residues.

The chain employs TRBV7-8 and TRBJ2-1, with 11 bases aligning to TRBD2. The CDR3 has 17 amino acids. After removal of 4 bases from V and 4 bases from J, the junction contained 9 bases not matched to a gene. CDR1 and CDR2 (germline): SGHVS, FQNEAQ. Here the CDR3 DNA reads TGTGCCAGCAGCTCAACCCTTCTAGCGGGGGGATACAATGAGCAGTTCTTC. Encoded protein: CASSSTLLAGGYNEQFF.

The CDR3 DNA reads TGTGCCAGCACCCCCTTGACAGGGCACGACGAGCAGTACTTC. Translating it yields CASTPLTGHDEQYF. The rearrangement uses TRBV28 and TRBJ2-7; 7 nucleotides agree with TRBD1. CDR1 MDHEN and CDR2 SYDVKM come from the germline V gene. There are 14 residues in the CDR3. The ends lost 7 bases at V and 5 bases at J; junction bases unmatched: 11.

The J gene is TRBJ1-2, the V gene TRBV11-3; 11 nucleotides align to TRBD1. The ends lost 4 bases at V and 5 bases at J; junction bases unmatched: 6. CDR3 size: 15 residues. Germline V CDR1 and CDR2: SGHNT, YENEEA. CDR3 sequence reads: CASSYRTGGGYGYTF. Here the CDR3 DNA reads TGTGCCAGCAGCTATCGGACAGGGGGCGGATATGGCTACACCTTC. The complete variable domain, with remaining parts taken from reference TRBV11-3 and TRBJ1-2, reads EAGVVQSPRYKIIEKKQPVAFWCNPISGHNTLYWYLQNLGQGPELLIRYENEEAVDDSQLPKDRFSAERLKGVDSTLKIQPAELGDSAVYLCASSYRTGGGYGYTFGSGTRLTVV.

The chain combines TRBV5-1 with TRBJ2-1; possible D gene TRBD1, 5 bases. The V end lost 0 bases, the J end lost 8 bases, and 15 bases lay between the germline ends. Germline loops: CDR1 SGHRS, CDR2 YFSETQ. The CDR3 runs 15 residues. As DNA, the CDR3 is TGCGCCAGCAGCTTGGAGGCTCAGGGTCGTGATGAGCAGTTCTTC. It codes for CASSLEAQGRDEQFF.

This sequence joins TRBV6-7 and TRBJ2-1, with 10 bases matching TRBD1. TRBV6-7 is an open reading frame, and its role is uncertain. The V segment lost 6 bases and the J segment 12 bases; nucleotides outside the gene matches: 11. The length of the CDR3 is 14 residues. CDR3 amino acids: CASRKGERDRGQFF. The CDR3 DNA sequence: TGTGCCAGCAGGAAGGGGGAGAGGGACAGGGGGCAGTTCTTC.

The chain is built from TRBV25-1 and TRBJ1-3; D unclear. Trimming shortened V by 6 bases and J by 3 bases, and 12 bases separated the two germline ends. This CDR3 spans 14 amino acids. Germline V gene sequence: CDR1 MGHDK, CDR2 SYGVNS. The CDR3 protein is CASRDNAVGNTIYF. The CDR3 bases are TGTGCCAGCAGGGATAACGCGGTTGGAAACACCATATATTTT.

The rearrangement links TRBV19 to TRBJ2-1; a possible D gene is TRBD1 (5 bases). The germline CDR1 and CDR2 sequences are LNHDA and SQIVND (reference sequence). V was shortened by 5 bases and J by 5 bases, with 7 bases between the two germline ends. CDR3 length equals 12 residues. CDR3 coding DNA: TGTGCCAGTAGTCAAGGGGACAATGAGCAGTTCTTC. Translated: CASSQGDNEQFF.

The chain uses TRBV19 and TRBJ2-1, with 13 nucleotides matching TRBD2. Per the germline V gene, CDR1 is LNHDA and CDR2 is SQIVND (reference sequence). Trimming removed 6 bases from V and 4 bases from J; junction bases left unmatched: 12. The CDR3 runs 18 residues. The CDR3 loop reads CASRRTSGRGVGYNEQFF. DNA of the CDR3: TGTGCCAGTAGGCGGACTAGCGGGAGAGGGGTAGGGTACAATGAGCAGTTCTTC.

The chain combines TRBV19 with TRBJ1-6; D unresolved. Germline CDR1 LNHDA, CDR2 SQIVND (reference sequence). The CDR3 contains 15 residues. V was clipped by 7 bases and J by 14 bases, with 24 bases between them. In DNA, the CDR3 is TGTGCCAGTACCTCGAGTGAGGGAAGTTATTCGTCCCTCCACTTT. Translation: CASTSSEGSYSSLHF.

The genes are TRBV6-8 and TRBJ2-1, with 7 positions matching TRBD2. Germline values: CDR1 MNHGY, CDR2 SAAAGT. This CDR3 has 16 residues. The junction had 7 bases not matched to a gene; V was cut back by 5 bases and J by 0 bases. The CDR3 region has the DNA TGTGCCAGCAGTCGAGCGGGGTGGGGCTCCTACAATGAGCAGTTCTTC. As protein: CASSRAGWGSYNEQFF.

This clone has a count of ten or more. The J gene is TRBJ1-5, the V gene TRBV6-8, with TRBD1 matching over 8 bases. Germline V CDR1 and CDR2: MNHGY, SAAAGT. V lost 2 bases and J lost 5; bases outside the gene matches: 17. The CDR3 runs 19 residues. The CDR3 loop is CASSYDRRGRPLSYQPQHF. The CDR3 bases are TGTGCCAGCAGTTACGATCGCAGGGGGCGCCCCCTGTCCTATCAGCCCCAGCATTTT.

The chain employs TRBV6-7 and TRBJ1-1; D gene ambiguous. TRBV6-7 carries the ORF label, with uncertain function. The V and J ends lost 4 bases and 9 bases respectively, with 9 bases between them. This CDR3 comprises 11 residues. The CDR3 bases are TGTGCCAGCAGTTCGGAGGTTCAAGCTTTCTTT. This codes for CASSSEVQAFF.

The rearrangement joins TRBV30 to TRBJ2-3; 8 nucleotides line up with TRBD2. The CDR3 has 15 residues. Germline V gene data show CDR1 as GTSNPN and CDR2 as SVGIG (reference sequence). Losses at the gene ends were 7 bases for V and 1 base for J; bases not matched to a gene: 10. CDR3 sequence (DNA): TGTGCCTTCACCGCGGGGGGAGCTGGCACAGATACGCAGTATTTT. It encodes CAFTAGGAGTDTQYF. The full variable domain, rest sourced from reference TRBV30 and TRBJ2-3, is SQTIHQWPATLVQPVGSPLSLECTVEGTSNPNLYWYRQAAGRGLQLLFYSVGIGQISSEVPQNLSASRPQDRQFILSSKKLLLSDSGFYLCAFTAGGAGTDTQYFGPGTRLTVL.

The chain is built from TRBV5-1 and TRBJ1-1; D gene ambiguous. The CDR3 spans 14 residues. Germline CDR1 is SGHRS and CDR2 is YFSETQ. V was shortened by 0 bases and J by 4 bases, with 10 bases between the two germline ends. The CDR3 coding sequence is TGCGCCAGCAGCTTGGGGCAGGTCGCCACTGAAGCTTTCTTT. This gives the protein CASSLGQVATEAFF.

V gene TRBV6-8 combines with J gene TRBJ1-2; D is unclear. V lost 0 bases and J 1 base, leaving 3 bases between the germline ends. This CDR3 is built from 13 residues. Germline CDR1 is MNHGY and CDR2 is SAAAGT. The CDR3 DNA sequence: TGTGCCAGCAGTTACTCACTTAACTATGGCTACACCTTC. Amino acids: CASSYSLNYGYTF.

The rearrangement uses TRBV18 and TRBJ1-2; maybe TRBD1 (5 bases). V was clipped by 6 bases and J by 0 bases, with 14 bases between them. There are 15 residues in the CDR3. CDR1 is KGHSH and CDR2 is LQKENI in the germline V gene. DNA for the CDR3: TGTGCCAGCTCGCCGACGGGGCGCACTAACTATGGCTACACCTTC. Its translation is CASSPTGRTNYGYTF.

The chain couples TRBV28 to TRBJ1-5; D uncertain. Per germline, CDR1 MDHEN and CDR2 SYDVKM. V gave up 4 bases and J gave up 4 bases, with 11 bases separating them. The CDR3 length is 14 residues. The CDR3: CASSYRPSNQPQHF. The CDR3 region has the DNA TGTGCCAGCAGTTACAGACCCTCTAATCAGCCCCAGCATTTT.

The chain uses TRBV6-8 and TRBJ1-3; D call uncertain. With 2 bases removed from V and 0 bases from J, the gap between germline ends came to 8 bases. Germline CDR1 is MNHGY and CDR2 is SAAAGT. This CDR3 has 15 amino acids. The CDR3 bases are TGTGCCAGCAGTTACCAAGCCAACTCTGGAAACACCATATATTTT. It encodes CASSYQANSGNTIYF.

The chain uses TRBV7-6 and TRBJ1-4; 7 bases map to TRBD1. The CDR3 length is 14 residues. The germline V gene has CDR1 SGHVS and CDR2 FNYEAQ. With V trimmed by 5 bases and J by 7 bases, 7 bases remained unmatched. This CDR3 reads CASSPGQGVEKLFF. The CDR3 DNA reads as TGTGCCAGCAGCCCCGGCCAGGGGGTTGAAAAACTGTTTTTT. Full variable domain (outside the CDR3, taken from reference TRBV7-6 and TRBJ1-4): GAGVSQSPRYKVTKRGQDVALRCDPISGHVSLYWYRQALGQGPEFLTYFNYEAQQDKSGLPNDRFSAERPEGSISTLTIQRTEQRDSAMYRCASSPGQGVEKLFFGSGTQLSVL.

The V gene is TRBV7-1, the J gene TRBJ2-7; 9 bases align to TRBD1. TRBV7-1 is classed as an ORF, of uncertain function. V was pared by 5 bases and J by 3 bases, with 5 bases of the junction left unmatched. This CDR3 spans 14 amino acids. The CDR3 DNA is TGTGCCAGCAGCCTCGGGACAGGGCTCTACGAGCAGTACTTC. This encodes CASSLGTGLYEQYF.

The V and J genes are TRBV2 and TRBJ2-1; D is perhaps TRBD2 (5 bases). Germline V CDR1 and CDR2: SNHLY, FYNNEI. Trimming pared 6 bases from V and 0 bases from J, leaving 12 bases between. This CDR3 is 15 amino acids long. CDR3 residues: CASSVALSSYNEQFF. CDR3 bases: TGTGCCAGCAGCGTAGCGTTAAGCTCCTACAATGAGCAGTTCTTC.

The chain joins TRBV6-8 to TRBJ2-5; 7 bases line up with TRBD1. In germline, CDR1 is MNHGY, CDR2 SAAAGT. With 6 bases clipped from V and 1 base from J, the junction kept 5 bases outside the gene matches. The CDR3 is 14 residues long. The CDR3 bases are TGTGCCAGCAGCCCGGGACAGCTCCAAGAGACCCAGTACTTC. It translates to CASSPGQLQETQYF.

The chain has TRBV6-8 and TRBJ2-5; D is unclear. CDR1 and CDR2 from the germline V gene are MNHGY and SAAAGT. The CDR3 totals 13 residues. With 0 bases removed from V and 5 bases from J, the gap between germline ends came to 7 bases. The CDR3 loop is CASSYSLGETQYF. The CDR3 DNA reads as TGTGCCAGCAGTTACTCGCTCGGGGAGACCCAGTACTTC.

V usage is TRBV15 and J usage is TRBJ1-6; D is possibly TRBD1 (6 bases). Per germline, CDR1 LNHNV and CDR2 YYDKDF (reference sequence). The V end lost 0 bases, the J end lost 3 bases, and 9 bases lay between the germline ends. This CDR3 region has 16 residues. CDR3 sequence: CATSRDEGDYNSPLHF. Here the CDR3 DNA reads TGTGCCACCAGCAGAGACGAGGGGGACTATAATTCACCCCTCCACTTT.

The V gene is TRBV18, the J gene TRBJ2-5, with unresolved D. Trimming stripped 3 bases from V and 5 bases from J, with 19 bases between. CDR3 length: 16 residues. Germline assignment: CDR1 KGHSH and CDR2 LQKENI. CDR3 amino acids: CASSPISSADRETQYF. As DNA, the CDR3 is TGTGCCAGCTCACCTATAAGCTCGGCGGACCGGGAGACCCAGTACTTC.